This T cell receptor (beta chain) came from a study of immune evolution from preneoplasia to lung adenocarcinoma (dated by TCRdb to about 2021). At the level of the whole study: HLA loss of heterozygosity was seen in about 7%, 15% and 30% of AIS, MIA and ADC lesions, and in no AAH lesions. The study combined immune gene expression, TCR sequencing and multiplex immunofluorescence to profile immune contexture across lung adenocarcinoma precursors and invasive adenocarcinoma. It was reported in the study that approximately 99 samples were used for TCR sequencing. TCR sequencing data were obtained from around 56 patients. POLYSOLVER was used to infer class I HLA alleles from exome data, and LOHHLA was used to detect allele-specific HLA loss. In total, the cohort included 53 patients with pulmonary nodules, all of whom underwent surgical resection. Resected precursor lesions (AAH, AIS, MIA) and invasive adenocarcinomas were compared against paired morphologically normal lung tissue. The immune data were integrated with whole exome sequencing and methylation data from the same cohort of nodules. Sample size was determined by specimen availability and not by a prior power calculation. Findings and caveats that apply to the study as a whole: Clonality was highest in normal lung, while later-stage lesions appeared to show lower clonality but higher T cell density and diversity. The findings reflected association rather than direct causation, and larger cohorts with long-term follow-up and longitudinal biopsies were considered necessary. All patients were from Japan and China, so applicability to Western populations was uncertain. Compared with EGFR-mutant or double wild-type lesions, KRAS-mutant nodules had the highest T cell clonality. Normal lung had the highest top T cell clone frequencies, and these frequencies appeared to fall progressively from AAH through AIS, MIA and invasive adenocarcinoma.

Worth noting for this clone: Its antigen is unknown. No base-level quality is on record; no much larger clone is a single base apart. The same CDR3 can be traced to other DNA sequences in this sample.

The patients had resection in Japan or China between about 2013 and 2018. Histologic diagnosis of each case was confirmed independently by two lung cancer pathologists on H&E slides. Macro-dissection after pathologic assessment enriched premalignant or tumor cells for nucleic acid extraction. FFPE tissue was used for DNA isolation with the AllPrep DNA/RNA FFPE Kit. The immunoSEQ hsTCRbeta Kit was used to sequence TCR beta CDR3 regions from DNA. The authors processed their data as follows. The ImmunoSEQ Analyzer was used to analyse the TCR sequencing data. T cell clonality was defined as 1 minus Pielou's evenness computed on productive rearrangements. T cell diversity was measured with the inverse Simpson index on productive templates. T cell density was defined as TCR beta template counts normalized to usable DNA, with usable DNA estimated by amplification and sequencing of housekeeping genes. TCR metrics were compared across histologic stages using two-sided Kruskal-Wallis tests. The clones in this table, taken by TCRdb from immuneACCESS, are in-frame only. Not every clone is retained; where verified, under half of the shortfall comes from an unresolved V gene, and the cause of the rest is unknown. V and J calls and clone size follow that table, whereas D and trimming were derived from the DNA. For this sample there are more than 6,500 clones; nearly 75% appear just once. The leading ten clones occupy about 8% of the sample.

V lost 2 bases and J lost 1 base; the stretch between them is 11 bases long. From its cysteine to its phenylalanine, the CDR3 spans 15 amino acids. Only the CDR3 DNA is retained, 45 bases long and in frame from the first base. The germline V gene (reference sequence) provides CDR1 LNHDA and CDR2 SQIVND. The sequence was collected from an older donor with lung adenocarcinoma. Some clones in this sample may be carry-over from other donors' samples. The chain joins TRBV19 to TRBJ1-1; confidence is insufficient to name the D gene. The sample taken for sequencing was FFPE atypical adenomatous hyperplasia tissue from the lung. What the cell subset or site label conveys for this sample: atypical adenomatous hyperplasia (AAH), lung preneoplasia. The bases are TGTGCCAGTAGTATATGGGGTTCGGGGAACACTGAAGCTTTCTTT. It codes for CASSIWGSGNTEAFF.